This is a list of T cell receptor beta chains from one sample in a study of blood T cell repertoires in COVID-19. The repertoire was sequenced with immunoSEQ multiplex PCR; TCRdb's copy has only in-frame clones and lacks some. Among 200,000 to 250,000 clones listed, over 80% were seen once. Sequencing was carried out using PBMCs or T cells enriched from blood (not recorded which). The source of these receptors is a woman under 40 who had been exposed to COVID-19. The CDR3 runs from the conserved cysteine through the conserved F or W. Each record gives: D gene, V gene, J gene, clone size, CDR3 DNA, CDR3 protein. A D gene is named only where the DNA matches it firmly. A row's size may be missing; if present it is once, few, many or a size class.

D: TRBD1; V: TRBV30; J: TRBJ1-1; size: NA; DNA: TGTGCCTGGAGACCAGGGGGGTCCGAAGCTTTCTTT; CDR3: CAWRPGGSEAFF
D: TRBD2; V: TRBV2; J: TRBJ2-2; size: NA; DNA: TGTGCCAGCAAGCGGGGACCGAACACCGGGGAGCTGTTTTTT; CDR3: CASKRGPNTGELFF
D: NA; V: TRBV9; J: TRBJ2-7; size: NA; DNA: TGTGCCAGCAGCGTAGGGGGGACAAACTCCTACGAGCAGTACTTC; CDR3: CASSVGGTNSYEQYF
D: NA; V: TRBV6-5; J: TRBJ1-2; size: NA; DNA: TGTGCCAGCACGGAGGGAGGGGCTAACTATGGCTACACCTTC; CDR3: CASTEGGANYGYTF
D: TRBD1; V: TRBV15; J: TRBJ2-5; size: once; DNA: TGTGCCACCAGCAGTGGGGGACAGGGGCTAGAGACCCAGTACTTC; CDR3: CATSSGGQGLETQYF
D: TRBD1; V: TRBV28; J: TRBJ1-5; size: NA; DNA: TGTGCCAGCAGTTTATGGAGGGGACAGGGGGGGAATCAGCCCCAGCATTTT; CDR3: CASSLWRGQGGNQPQHF
D: TRBD1; V: TRBV5-4; J: TRBJ2-1; size: NA; DNA: TGTGCCAGCAGCTTGAGGGACAGGTACAATGAGCAGTTCTTC; CDR3: CASSLRDRYNEQFF
D: TRBD2; V: TRBV29-1; J: TRBJ2-3; size: NA; DNA: TGCAGCGTCCGAGTTAGCGGGAGTCTCACAGATACGCAGTATTTT; CDR3: CSVRVSGSLTDTQYF
D: TRBD2; V: TRBV3-1/TRBV3-2; J: TRBJ2-1; size: once; DNA: TGTGCCAGCAGCTCCGGGACTAGCTCATACAATGAGCAGTTCTTC; CDR3: CASSSGTSSYNEQFF
D: TRBD1; V: TRBV13; J: TRBJ1-3; size: NA; DNA: TGTGCCAGCAGCTTAGCACCGGGACAGATCTCTGGAAACACCATATATTTT; CDR3: CASSLAPGQISGNTIYF
D: NA; V: TRBV6-5; J: TRBJ1-5; size: NA; DNA: TGTGCCAGCAGTTACCTATCGGGAGGGAACAATCAGCCCCAGCATTTT; CDR3: CASSYLSGGNNQPQHF
D: NA; V: TRBV30; J: TRBJ1-1; size: NA; DNA: TGTGCCTGGAGCCCTTCCTCCCGGGTCTCCTACACTGAAGCTTTCTTT; CDR3: CAWSPSSRVSYTEAFF
D: TRBD2; V: TRBV5-1; J: TRBJ2-3; size: NA; DNA: TGCGCCAGCAGCCGGGGGACTAGCGCGATTATAGAGGGCACAGATACGCAGTATTTT; CDR3: CASSRGTSAIIEGTDTQYF
D: NA; V: TRBV30; J: TRBJ2-1; size: few; DNA: TGTGCCTGGAGTGCGGGACACAACTACAATGAGCAGTTCTTC; CDR3: CAWSAGHNYNEQFF
D: TRBD1; V: TRBV4-1; J: TRBJ1-6; size: NA; DNA: TGCGCCAGCAGCCATCCAGGGGGCGTGGGATCACCCCTCCACTTT; CDR3: CASSHPGGVGSPLHF
D: NA; V: TRBV4-1; J: TRBJ2-5; size: NA; DNA: TGCGCCAGCAGCCAAGATTCAGGGACCCAGTACTTC; CDR3: CASSQDSGTQYF
D: NA; V: TRBV2; J: TRBJ2-7; size: NA; DNA: TGTGCCAGCAGTGACGGGACTCGACTATACGAGCAGTACTTC; CDR3: CASSDGTRLYEQYF
D: NA; V: TRBV7-9; J: TRBJ2-6; size: NA; DNA: TGTGCCAGCAGCCTCCCCGTCGAGTTTAGTGGGGCCAACGTCCTGACTTTC; CDR3: CASSLPVEFSGANVLTF
D: TRBD2; V: TRBV5-4; J: TRBJ2-3; size: NA; DNA: TGTGCCAGCAGGTTAGCGGGAGGGAGCACAGATACGCAGTATTTT; CDR3: CASRLAGGSTDTQYF
D: NA; V: TRBV19; J: TRBJ2-1; size: NA; DNA: TGTGCCAGTAGAATTGGAGGGGAATCCTACAATGAGCAGTTCTTC; CDR3: CASRIGGESYNEQFF
D: NA; V: TRBV12-3/TRBV12-4; J: TRBJ1-1; size: NA; DNA: TGTGCCAGCAGTTCTAACCAGGGGACTGAAGCTTTCTTT; CDR3: CASSSNQGTEAFF
D: NA; V: TRBV7-2; J: TRBJ2-7; size: NA; DNA: TGTGCCAGCAGCTTAGATGGCGGGGATGGCAACGAGCAGTACTTC; CDR3: CASSLDGGDGNEQYF
D: NA; V: TRBV6-4; J: TRBJ2-1; size: NA; DNA: TGTGCCAGCAGTCGGTCCCTAGAGTTGGGTGAGCAGTTCTTC; CDR3: CASSRSLELGEQFF
D: NA; V: TRBV1; J: TRBJ2-4; size: NA; DNA: TGCACCAGCAGCCAAGATTGGGACAGGGCCTCTGATCTAGCCAAAAACATTCAGTACTTC; CDR3: CTSSQDWDRASDLAKNIQYF
D: TRBD1; V: TRBV7-9; J: TRBJ1-1; size: NA; DNA: TGTGCCAGCAGCAGCGGGACAGGTCGGAACACTGAAGCTTTCTTT; CDR3: CASSSGTGRNTEAFF
D: NA; V: TRBV2; J: TRBJ2-7; size: NA; DNA: TGTGCCAGCAGTGATAGTTTCTCGGAGCAGTACTTC; CDR3: CASSDSFSEQYF
D: NA; V: TRBV29-1; J: TRBJ1-2; size: once; DNA: TGCAGCGTTGATAAAGGTCAGCAGGAAGGCCACGGCTACACCTTC; CDR3: CSVDKGQQEGHGYTF
D: NA; V: TRBV6-1; J: TRBJ2-7; size: NA; DNA: TGTGCCAGCAGTGACCGGGCGGGCATCACGGGAAAACCCCACGAGCAGTACTTC; CDR3: CASSDRAGITGKPHEQYF
D: TRBD2; V: TRBV4-1; J: TRBJ2-3; size: NA; DNA: TGCGCCAGCAGCCAAGTTACGGGACTAGCTACAGATACGCAGTATTTT; CDR3: CASSQVTGLATDTQYF
D: NA; V: TRBV5-1; J: TRBJ1-1; size: NA; DNA: TGCGCCAGCAGCTTGACCGCGGTCGTGGGCACTGAAGCTTTCTTT; CDR3: CASSLTAVVGTEAFF
D: TRBD1; V: TRBV28; J: TRBJ1-6; size: once; DNA: TGTGCCAGCAGTAAACCGGGACAGGGAGTAAATTCACCCCTCCACTTT; CDR3: CASSKPGQGVNSPLHF
D: NA; V: TRBV3-1/TRBV3-2; J: TRBJ2-5; size: NA; DNA: TGTGCCAGCAGCCAGGGCCCCTTCATGCAGGTCCAAGAGACCCAGTACTTC; CDR3: CASSQGPFMQVQETQYF
D: TRBD2; V: TRBV4-1; J: TRBJ2-3; size: NA; DNA: TGCGCCAGCAGCCACGCGGGAGGGAGCGCAGATACGCAGTATTTT; CDR3: CASSHAGGSADTQYF
D: TRBD1; V: TRBV29-1; J: TRBJ1-2; size: NA; DNA: TGCAGCGCGAGGGACAGGCTGTATGGCTACACCTTC; CDR3: CSARDRLYGYTF
D: NA; V: TRBV9; J: TRBJ2-5; size: NA; DNA: TGTGCCAGCAGCTCCCGGGACATGGAAGAGACCCAGTACTTC; CDR3: CASSSRDMEETQYF
D: TRBD1; V: TRBV4-1; J: TRBJ2-1; size: NA; DNA: TGCGCCAGCAGCCAAGATGAGGGGGACAGCTCCTACAATGAGCAGTTCTTC; CDR3: CASSQDEGDSSYNEQFF
D: NA; V: TRBV2; J: TRBJ2-7; size: NA; DNA: TGTGCCAGCCTGTCGTACCTCACTCAAGACGAGCAGTACTTC; CDR3: CASLSYLTQDEQYF
D: TRBD1; V: TRBV2; J: TRBJ1-1; size: NA; DNA: TGTGCCAGCAGCGCTAAGAAGCTCGACAGGGTGAACACTGAAGCTTTCTTT; CDR3: CASSAKKLDRVNTEAFF
D: TRBD1; V: TRBV28; J: TRBJ2-7; size: NA; DNA: TGTGCCAGCAGTTTAACGGCGCAGGGGGCCTACGAGCAGTACTTC; CDR3: CASSLTAQGAYEQYF
D: NA; V: TRBV30; J: TRBJ1-5; size: NA; DNA: TGTGCCTGGAACATCAACAGGGCCCTCCGTCAGCCCCAGCATTTT; CDR3: CAWNINRALRQPQHF
D: NA; V: TRBV12-3/TRBV12-4; J: TRBJ1-2; size: NA; DNA: TGTGCCAGCAGTCAAGAGGAGCACTATGGCTACACCTTC; CDR3: CASSQEEHYGYTF
D: TRBD2; V: TRBV9; J: TRBJ2-3; size: NA; DNA: TGTGCCAGCAGCCCCGACGGGACTAGCGGGCCCACAGATACGCAGTATTTT; CDR3: CASSPDGTSGPTDTQYF
D: NA; V: TRBV28; J: TRBJ2-1; size: NA; DNA: TGTGCCAGCAGCTTGTCACCGAGTGAGCAGTTCTTC; CDR3: CASSLSPSEQFF
D: TRBD2; V: TRBV27; J: TRBJ2-7; size: NA; DNA: TGTGCCAGCAGTTTAGAGGGACTAGCGGGCTCCTACGAGCAGTACTTC; CDR3: CASSLEGLAGSYEQYF
D: NA; V: TRBV19; J: TRBJ1-5; size: NA; DNA: TGTGCCAGTAGTATAGATCCTCAGAATCAGCCCCAGCATTTT; CDR3: CASSIDPQNQPQHF
D: NA; V: TRBV5-1; J: TRBJ1-4; size: NA; DNA: TGCGCCAGCAGCTTGGAAGGGGTCGCCAATGAAAAACTGTTTTTT; CDR3: CASSLEGVANEKLFF
D: TRBD1; V: TRBV5-1; J: TRBJ2-3; size: NA; DNA: TGCGCCAGCAGCCCGGGACAGTTCACAGATACGCAGTATTTT; CDR3: CASSPGQFTDTQYF
D: TRBD2; V: TRBV28; J: TRBJ2-7; size: NA; DNA: TGTGCCAGCAGAACTAGCGGGAGGACTTACGAGCAGTACTTC; CDR3: CASRTSGRTYEQYF
D: TRBD1; V: TRBV19; J: TRBJ2-7; size: NA; DNA: TGTGCCAGTAGTATAGATCAGGGGGCGCGGGGCTTCGACGAGCAGTACTTC; CDR3: CASSIDQGARGFDEQYF
D: NA; V: TRBV9; J: TRBJ2-7; size: NA; DNA: TGTGCCAGCAGCGTAGATTCCGAAGAGGGATCCTACGAGCAGTACTTC; CDR3: CASSVDSEEGSYEQYF
D: NA; V: TRBV27; J: TRBJ1-2; size: NA; DNA: TGTGCCAGCAGACAAGCAACGACAGGCGCGACGGGCTACACCTTC; CDR3: CASRQATTGATGYTF
D: NA; V: TRBV5-6; J: TRBJ2-1; size: NA; DNA: TGTGCCAGCAGCTTGGTGGGGAGCTCCTACAATGAGCAGTTCTTC; CDR3: CASSLVGSSYNEQFF
D: TRBD1; V: TRBV19; J: TRBJ1-5; size: NA; DNA: TGTGCCAGTAGTGGGACACAGGGGCTACGCCAGCCCCAGCATTTT; CDR3: CASSGTQGLRQPQHF
D: TRBD1; V: TRBV18; J: TRBJ2-1; size: NA; DNA: TGTGCCAGCTCATCAGGACAGGGGGCAATATACAATGAGCAGTTCTTC; CDR3: CASSSGQGAIYNEQFF
D: NA; V: TRBV24-1; J: TRBJ1-1; size: NA; DNA: TGTGCCACCCGGATGACAGGGAACACTGAAGCTTTCTTT; CDR3: CATRMTGNTEAFF